Included here is one T cell receptor beta chain sequence, with context. The sample originates from a study of control samples from healthy donors and cancer patients. TCRdb's table, derived via immunoSEQ multiplex PCR, lists solely in-frame clones and lacks some. The data show 70,000 or so clones, over 65% seen once. CDR3 length: 21 amino acids. V is TRBV21-1 and J is TRBJ2-3. TRBV21-1 is noted as a pseudogene. This receptor was obtained from a woman between 45 and 65 years old with lung cancer. The sequencing sample was made of PBMCs. In DNA, the CDR3 is TGTGCCAGCAGCGCCACCTTCCTTGGGGGGCAGAGGGGTGAGGGCACAGATACGCAGTATTTT. Amino acids: CASSATFLGGQRGEGTDTQYF.